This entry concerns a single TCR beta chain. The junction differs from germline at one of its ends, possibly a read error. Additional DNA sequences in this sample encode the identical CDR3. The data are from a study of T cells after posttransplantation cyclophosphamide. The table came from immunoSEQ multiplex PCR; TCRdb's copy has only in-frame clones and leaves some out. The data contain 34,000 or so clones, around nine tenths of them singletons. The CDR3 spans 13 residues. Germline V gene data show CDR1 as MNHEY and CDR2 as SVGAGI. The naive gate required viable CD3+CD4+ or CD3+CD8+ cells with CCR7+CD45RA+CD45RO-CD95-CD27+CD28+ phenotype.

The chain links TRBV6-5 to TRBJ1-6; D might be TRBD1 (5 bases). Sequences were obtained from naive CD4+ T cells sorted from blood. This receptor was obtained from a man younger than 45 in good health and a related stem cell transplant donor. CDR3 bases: TGTGCCAGCAGTAGGGGCTATAATTCCCCCCTCCACTTT. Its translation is CASSRGYNSPLHF.